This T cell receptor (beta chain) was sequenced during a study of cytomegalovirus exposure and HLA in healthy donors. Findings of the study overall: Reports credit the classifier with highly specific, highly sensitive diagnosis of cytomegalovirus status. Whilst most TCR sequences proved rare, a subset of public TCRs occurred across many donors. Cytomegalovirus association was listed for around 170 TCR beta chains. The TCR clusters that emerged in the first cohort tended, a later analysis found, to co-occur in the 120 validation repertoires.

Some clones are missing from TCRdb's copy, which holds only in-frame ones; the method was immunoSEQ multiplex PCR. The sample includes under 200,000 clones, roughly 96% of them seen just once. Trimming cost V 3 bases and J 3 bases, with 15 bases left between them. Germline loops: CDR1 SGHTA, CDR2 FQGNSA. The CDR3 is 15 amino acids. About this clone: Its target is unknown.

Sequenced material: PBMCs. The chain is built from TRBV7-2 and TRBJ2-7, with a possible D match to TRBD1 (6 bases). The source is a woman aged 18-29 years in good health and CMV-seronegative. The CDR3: CASSFRRDTGYEQYF. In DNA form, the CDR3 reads TGTGCCAGCAGCTTCCGACGGGACACAGGCTACGAGCAGTACTTC.